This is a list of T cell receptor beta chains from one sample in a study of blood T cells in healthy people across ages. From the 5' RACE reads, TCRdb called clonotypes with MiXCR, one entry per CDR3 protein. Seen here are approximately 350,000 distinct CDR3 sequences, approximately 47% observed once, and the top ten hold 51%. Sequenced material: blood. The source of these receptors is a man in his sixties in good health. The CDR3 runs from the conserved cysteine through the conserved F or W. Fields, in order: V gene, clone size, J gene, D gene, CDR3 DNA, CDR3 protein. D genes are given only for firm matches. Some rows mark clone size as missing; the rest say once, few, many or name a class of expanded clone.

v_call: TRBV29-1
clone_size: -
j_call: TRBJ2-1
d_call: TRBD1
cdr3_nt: TGCAGCGTTGAAGAAACGGACAGGCTAGATGAGCAGTTCTTC
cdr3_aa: CSVEETDRLDEQFF

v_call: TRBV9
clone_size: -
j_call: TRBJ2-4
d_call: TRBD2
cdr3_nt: TGTGCCAGCAGCGTAGGTGCTAGCGGGGAGACCCAGTATTTC
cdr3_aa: CASSVGASGETQYF

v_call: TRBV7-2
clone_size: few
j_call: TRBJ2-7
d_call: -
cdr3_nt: TGTGCCAGCAGCACGAAGCGGACCTCCTACGAGCAGTACTTC
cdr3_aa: CASSTKRTSYEQYF

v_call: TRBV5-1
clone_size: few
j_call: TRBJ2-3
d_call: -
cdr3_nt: TGCGCCAGCAGCTTGCTATCTAGCACAGATACGCAGTATTTT
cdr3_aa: CASSLLSSTDTQYF

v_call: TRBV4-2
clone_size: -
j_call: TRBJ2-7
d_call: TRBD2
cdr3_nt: TGTGCCAGCAGCCAAGAGGGGGGATTTACTAGCGGCCTCTACGAGCAGTACTTC
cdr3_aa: CASSQEGGFTSGLYEQYF

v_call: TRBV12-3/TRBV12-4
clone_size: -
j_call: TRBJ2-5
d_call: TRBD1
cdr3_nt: TGTGCCAGCAGTCCGACGCCGGGACAGATAAATCCAAAGACCCAGTACTTC
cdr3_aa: CASSPTPGQINPKTQYF

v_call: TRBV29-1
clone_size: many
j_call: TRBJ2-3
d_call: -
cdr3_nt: TGCAGCGTTGATGAGGGTAGGAATACGCAGTATTTT
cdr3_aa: CSVDEGRNTQYF

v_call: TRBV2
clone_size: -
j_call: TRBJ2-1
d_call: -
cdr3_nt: TGTGCCAGCGGGCCGACTGGCTACAATGAGCAGTTCTTC
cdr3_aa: CASGPTGYNEQFF

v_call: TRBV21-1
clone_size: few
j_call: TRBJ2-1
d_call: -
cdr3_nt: TGTGCCAGCAGCGGCCGGGACAGGGGGAGTCACAATGAGCAGTTCTTC
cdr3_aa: CASSGRDRGSHNEQFF

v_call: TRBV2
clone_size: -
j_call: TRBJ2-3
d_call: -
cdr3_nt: TGTGCCAGCACCCCGGGCCTCCTCACAGATACGCAGTATTTT
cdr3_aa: CASTPGLLTDTQYF

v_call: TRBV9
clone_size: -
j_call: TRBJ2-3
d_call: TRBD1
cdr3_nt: TGTGCCAGCAGCTCCGGACAGGGAAATACGCAGTATTTT
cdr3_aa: CASSSGQGNTQYF

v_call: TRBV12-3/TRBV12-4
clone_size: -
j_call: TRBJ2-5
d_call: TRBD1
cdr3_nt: TGTGCCAGCAGTTTCGGGGCTAGGACAGGGGGCGAGGAGACCCAGTACTTC
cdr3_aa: CASSFGARTGGEETQYF

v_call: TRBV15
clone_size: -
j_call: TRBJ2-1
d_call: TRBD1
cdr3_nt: TGTGCCACCAGCTTACAGGGGTACAATGAGCAGTTCTTC
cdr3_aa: CATSLQGYNEQFF